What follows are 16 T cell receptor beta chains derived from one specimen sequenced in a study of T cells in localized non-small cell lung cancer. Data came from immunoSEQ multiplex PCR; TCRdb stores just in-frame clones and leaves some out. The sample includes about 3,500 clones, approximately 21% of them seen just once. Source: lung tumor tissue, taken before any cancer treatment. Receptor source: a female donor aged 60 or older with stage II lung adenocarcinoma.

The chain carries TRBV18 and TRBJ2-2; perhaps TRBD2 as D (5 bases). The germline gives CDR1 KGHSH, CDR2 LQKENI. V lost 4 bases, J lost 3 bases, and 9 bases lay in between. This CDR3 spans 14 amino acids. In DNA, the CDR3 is TGTGCCAGCTCACGCGGAGGTTACACCGGGGAGCTGTTTTTT. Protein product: CASSRGGYTGELFF.

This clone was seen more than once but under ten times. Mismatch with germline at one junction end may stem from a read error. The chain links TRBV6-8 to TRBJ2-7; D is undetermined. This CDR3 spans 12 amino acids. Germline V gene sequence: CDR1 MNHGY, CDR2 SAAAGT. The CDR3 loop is CAISSSSYEQYF. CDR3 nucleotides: TGTGCCATCAGTTCCTCCTCTTACGAGCAGTACTTC.

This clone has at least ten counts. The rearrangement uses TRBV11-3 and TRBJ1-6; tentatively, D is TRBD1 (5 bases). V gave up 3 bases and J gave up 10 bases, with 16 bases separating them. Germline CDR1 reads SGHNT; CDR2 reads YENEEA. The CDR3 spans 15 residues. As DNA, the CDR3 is TGTGCCAGCAGCTTGCGTGGGGCCCTGAGATCACCCCTCCACTTT. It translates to CASSLRGALRSPLHF.

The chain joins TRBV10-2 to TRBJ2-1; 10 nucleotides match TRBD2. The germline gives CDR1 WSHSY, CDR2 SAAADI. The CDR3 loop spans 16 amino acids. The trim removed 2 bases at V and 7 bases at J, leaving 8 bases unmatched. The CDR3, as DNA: TGCGCCAGCAGTGAGGGAGCGGGAGGGCCCAGGAATGAGCAGTTCTTC. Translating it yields CASSEGAGGPRNEQFF.

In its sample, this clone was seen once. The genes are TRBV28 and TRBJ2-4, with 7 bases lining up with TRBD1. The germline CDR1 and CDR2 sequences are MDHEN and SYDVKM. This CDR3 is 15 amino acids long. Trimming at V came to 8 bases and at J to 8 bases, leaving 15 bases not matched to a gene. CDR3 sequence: CASGHRGQASYIQYF. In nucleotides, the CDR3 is TGTGCCAGCGGCCACAGAGGACAGGCCAGTTACATTCAGTACTTC. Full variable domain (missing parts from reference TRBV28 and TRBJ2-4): DVKVTQSSRYLVKRTGEKVFLECVQDMDHENMFWYRQDPGLGLRLIYFSYDVKMKEKGDIPEGYSVSREKKERFSLILESASTNQTSMYLCASGHRGQASYIQYFGAGTRLSVL.

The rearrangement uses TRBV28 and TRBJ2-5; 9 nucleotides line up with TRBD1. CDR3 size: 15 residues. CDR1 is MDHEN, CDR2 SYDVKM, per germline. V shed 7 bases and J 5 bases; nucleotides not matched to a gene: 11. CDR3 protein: CASNPMGTGRETQYF. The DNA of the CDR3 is TGTGCCAGCAACCCTATGGGGACAGGGAGGGAGACCCAGTACTTC.

The CDR3 nucleotides read TGTGCCAGTAGCCCAATGATTATGAGCAATCAGCCCCAGCATTTT. Translated: CASSPMIMSNQPQHF. The rearrangement links TRBV19 to TRBJ1-5, with D uncertain. The V and J ends lost 6 bases and 1 base respectively, with 13 bases between them. From germline, CDR1 is LNHDA and CDR2 SQIVND (reference sequence). The CDR3 has 15 residues.

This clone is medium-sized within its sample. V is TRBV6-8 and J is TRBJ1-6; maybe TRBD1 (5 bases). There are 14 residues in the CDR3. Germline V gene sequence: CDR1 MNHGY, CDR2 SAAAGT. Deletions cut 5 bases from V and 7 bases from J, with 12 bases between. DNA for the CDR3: TGTGCCAGCAGTCCCCACCGGGACAATTCACCCCTCCACTTT. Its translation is CASSPHRDNSPLHF.

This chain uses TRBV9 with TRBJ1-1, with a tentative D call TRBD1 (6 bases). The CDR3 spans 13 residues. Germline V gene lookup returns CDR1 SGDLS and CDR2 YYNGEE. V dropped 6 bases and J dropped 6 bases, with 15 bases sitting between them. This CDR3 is CASTFLQGSEAFF. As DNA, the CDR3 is TGTGCCAGCACCTTTTTACAGGGATCTGAAGCTTTCTTT. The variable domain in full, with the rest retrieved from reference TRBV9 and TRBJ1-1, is DSGVTQTPKHLITATGQRVTLRCSPRSGDLSVYWYQQSLDQGLQFLIQYYNGEERAKGNILERFSAQQFPDLHSELNLSSLELGDSALYFCASTFLQGSEAFFGQGTRLTVV.

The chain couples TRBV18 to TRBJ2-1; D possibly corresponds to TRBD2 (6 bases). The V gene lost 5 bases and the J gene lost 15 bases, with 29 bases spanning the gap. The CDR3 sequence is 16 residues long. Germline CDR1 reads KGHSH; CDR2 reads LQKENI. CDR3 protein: CASSRTTDLRPPSPFF. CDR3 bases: TGTGCCAGCTCAAGGACTACCGACCTAAGGCCCCCTTCTCCGTTCTTC.

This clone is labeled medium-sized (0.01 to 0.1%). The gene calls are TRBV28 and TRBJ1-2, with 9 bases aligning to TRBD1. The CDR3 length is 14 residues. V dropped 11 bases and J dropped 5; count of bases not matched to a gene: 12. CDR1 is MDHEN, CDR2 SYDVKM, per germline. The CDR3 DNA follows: TGTGCCCTATCCCGGGACAGGGAGTCATATGGCTACACCTTC. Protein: CALSRDRESYGYTF.

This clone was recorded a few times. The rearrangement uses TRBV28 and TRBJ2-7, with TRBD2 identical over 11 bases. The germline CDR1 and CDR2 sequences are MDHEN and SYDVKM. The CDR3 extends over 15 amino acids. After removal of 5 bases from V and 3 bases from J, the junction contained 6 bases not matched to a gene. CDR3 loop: CASSLTSGSLYEQYF. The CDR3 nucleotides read TGTGCCAGCAGTCTCACTAGCGGGAGTCTCTACGAGCAGTACTTC.

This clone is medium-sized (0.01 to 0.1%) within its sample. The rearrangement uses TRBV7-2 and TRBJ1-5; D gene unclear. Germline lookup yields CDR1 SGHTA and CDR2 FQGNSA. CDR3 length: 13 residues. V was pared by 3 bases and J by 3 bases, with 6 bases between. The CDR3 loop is CASSFQDNQPQHF. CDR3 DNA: TGTGCCAGCAGCTTCCAGGACAATCAGCCCCAGCATTTT.

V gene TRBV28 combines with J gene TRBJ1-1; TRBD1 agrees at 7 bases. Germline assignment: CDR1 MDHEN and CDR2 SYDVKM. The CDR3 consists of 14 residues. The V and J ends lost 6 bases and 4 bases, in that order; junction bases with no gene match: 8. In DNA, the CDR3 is TGTGCCAGCAGGATTTTGACAGGGACCACTGAAGCTTTCTTT. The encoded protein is CASRILTGTTEAFF.

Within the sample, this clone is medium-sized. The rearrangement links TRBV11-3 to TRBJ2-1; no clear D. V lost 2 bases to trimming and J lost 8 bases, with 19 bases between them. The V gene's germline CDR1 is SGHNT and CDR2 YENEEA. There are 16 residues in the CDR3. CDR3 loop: CASSLSRPVRGDEQFF. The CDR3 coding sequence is TGTGCCAGCAGCTTATCCCGACCGGTCAGAGGCGATGAGCAGTTCTTC.

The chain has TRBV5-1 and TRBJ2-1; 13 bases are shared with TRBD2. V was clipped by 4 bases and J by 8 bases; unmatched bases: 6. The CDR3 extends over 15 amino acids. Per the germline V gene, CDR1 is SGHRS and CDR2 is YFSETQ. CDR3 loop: CASSPRTSGRYEQFF. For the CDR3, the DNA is TGCGCCAGCAGCCCAAGGACTAGCGGGAGATATGAGCAGTTCTTC.